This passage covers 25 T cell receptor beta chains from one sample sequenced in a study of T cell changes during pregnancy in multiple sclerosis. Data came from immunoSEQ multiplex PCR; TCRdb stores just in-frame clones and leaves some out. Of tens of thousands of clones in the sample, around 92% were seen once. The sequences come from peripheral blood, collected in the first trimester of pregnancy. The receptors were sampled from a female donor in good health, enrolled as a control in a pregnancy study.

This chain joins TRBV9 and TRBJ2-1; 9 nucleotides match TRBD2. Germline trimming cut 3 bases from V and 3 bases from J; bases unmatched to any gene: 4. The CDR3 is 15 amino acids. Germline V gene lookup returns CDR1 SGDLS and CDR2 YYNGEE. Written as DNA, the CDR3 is TGTGCCAGCAGCGCCGGGACTAGCCTCTACAATGAGCAGTTCTTC. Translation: CASSAGTSLYNEQFF.

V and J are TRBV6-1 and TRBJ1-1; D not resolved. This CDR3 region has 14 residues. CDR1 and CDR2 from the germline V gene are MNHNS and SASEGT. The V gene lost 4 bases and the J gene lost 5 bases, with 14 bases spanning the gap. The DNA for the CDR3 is TGTGCCAGCAGTGGGGAGAGAGGAGTAACTGAAGCTTTCTTT. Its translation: CASSGERGVTEAFF.

CDR3 nucleotide sequence: TGTGCCAGCAGCTTAGGGGACAGAAACTATGGCTACACCTTC. Its protein product is CASSLGDRNYGYTF. The rearrangement joins TRBV7-8 to TRBJ1-2, with 7 positions matching TRBD1. Germline V gene data show CDR1 as SGHVS and CDR2 as FQNEAQ. V lost 1 base, J lost 2 bases, and 1 base stayed unmatched. This CDR3 has 14 amino acids.

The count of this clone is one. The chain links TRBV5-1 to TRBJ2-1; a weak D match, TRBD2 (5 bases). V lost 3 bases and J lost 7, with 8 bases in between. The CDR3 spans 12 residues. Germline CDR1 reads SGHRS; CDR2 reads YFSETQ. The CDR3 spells CASSSERNEQFF. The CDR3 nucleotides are TGCGCCAGCAGCTCCGAGCGGAATGAGCAGTTCTTC.

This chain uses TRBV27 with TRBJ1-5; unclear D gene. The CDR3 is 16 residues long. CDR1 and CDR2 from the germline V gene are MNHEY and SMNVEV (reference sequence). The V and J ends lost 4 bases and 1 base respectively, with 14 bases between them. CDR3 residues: CASSSLPFQSNQPQHF. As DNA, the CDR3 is TGTGCCAGCAGTTCACTCCCGTTCCAAAGCAATCAGCCCCAGCATTTT.

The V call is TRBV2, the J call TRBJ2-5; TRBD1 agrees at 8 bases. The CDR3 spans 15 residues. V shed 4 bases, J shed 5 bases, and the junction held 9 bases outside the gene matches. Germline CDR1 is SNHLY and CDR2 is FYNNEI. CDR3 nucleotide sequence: TGTGCCAGCAGTGCCGGGACAGGCCCAGGGGAGACCCAGTACTTC. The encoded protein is CASSAGTGPGETQYF.

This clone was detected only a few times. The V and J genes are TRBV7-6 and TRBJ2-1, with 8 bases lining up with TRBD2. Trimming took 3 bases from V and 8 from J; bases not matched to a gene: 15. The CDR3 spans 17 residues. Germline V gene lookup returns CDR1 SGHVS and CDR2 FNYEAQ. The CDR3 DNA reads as TGTGCCAGCAGCTTGGCCGGGGGGCGGGGGGCCAGGGATGAGCAGTTCTTC. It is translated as CASSLAGGRGARDEQFF.

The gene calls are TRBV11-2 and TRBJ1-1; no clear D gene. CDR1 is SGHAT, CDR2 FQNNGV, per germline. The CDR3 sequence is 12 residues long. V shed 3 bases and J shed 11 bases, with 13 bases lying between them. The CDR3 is CASSFMTEVAFF. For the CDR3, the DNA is TGTGCCAGCAGCTTTATGACGGAGGTGGCTTTCTTT. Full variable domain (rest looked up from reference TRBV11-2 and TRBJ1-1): EAGVAQSPRYKIIEKRQSVAFWCNPISGHATLYWYQQILGQGPKLLIQFQNNGVVDDSQLPKDRFSAERLKGVDSTLKIQPAKLEDSAVYLCASSFMTEVAFFGQGTRLTVV.

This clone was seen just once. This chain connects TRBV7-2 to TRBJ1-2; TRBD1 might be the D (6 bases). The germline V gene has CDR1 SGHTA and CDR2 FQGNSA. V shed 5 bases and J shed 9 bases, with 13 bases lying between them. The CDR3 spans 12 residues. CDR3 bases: TGTGCCAGCAGCACAGGGTTGGATCGCTACACCTTC. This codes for CASSTGLDRYTF.

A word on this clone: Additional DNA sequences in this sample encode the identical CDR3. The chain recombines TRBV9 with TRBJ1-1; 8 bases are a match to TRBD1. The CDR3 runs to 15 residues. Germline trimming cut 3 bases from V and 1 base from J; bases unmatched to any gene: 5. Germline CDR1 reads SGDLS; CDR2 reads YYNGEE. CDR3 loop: CASSATGTGNTEAFF. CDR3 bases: TGTGCCAGCAGCGCCACCGGGACAGGGAACACTGAAGCTTTCTTT.

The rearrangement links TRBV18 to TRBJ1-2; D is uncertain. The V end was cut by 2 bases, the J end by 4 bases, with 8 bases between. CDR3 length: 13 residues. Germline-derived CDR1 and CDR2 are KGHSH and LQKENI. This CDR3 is CASSPEGGYGYTF. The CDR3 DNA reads TGTGCCAGCTCACCAGAAGGCGGCTATGGCTACACCTTC. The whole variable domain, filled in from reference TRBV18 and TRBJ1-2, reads NAGVMQNPRHLVRRRGQEARLRCSPMKGHSHVYWYRQLPEEGLKFMVYLQKENIIDESGMPKERFSAEFPKEGPSILRIQQVVRGDSAAYFCASSPEGGYGYTFGSGTRLTVV.

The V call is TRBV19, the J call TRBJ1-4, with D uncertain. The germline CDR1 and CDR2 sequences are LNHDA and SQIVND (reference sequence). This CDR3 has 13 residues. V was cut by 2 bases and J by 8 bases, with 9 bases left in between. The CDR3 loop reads CASSIRTVEKLFF. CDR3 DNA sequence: TGTGCCAGTAGTATACGAACGGTCGAAAAACTGTTTTTT.

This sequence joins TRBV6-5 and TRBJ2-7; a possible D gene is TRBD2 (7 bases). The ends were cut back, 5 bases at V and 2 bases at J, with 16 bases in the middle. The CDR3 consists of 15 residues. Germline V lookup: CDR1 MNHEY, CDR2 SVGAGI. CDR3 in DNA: TGTGCCAGCAGTGTATTAGGGGGGGAGGCCTACGAGCAGTACTTC. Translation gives CASSVLGGEAYEQYF.

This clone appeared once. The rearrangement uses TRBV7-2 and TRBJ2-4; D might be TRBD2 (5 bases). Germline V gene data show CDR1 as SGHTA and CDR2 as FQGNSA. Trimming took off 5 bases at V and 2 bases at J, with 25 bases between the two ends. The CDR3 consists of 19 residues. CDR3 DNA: TGTGCCAGCAGCCCCCTGGGCGGACTGGCCGGGCCCACCAAAAACATTCAGTACTTC. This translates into CASSPLGGLAGPTKNIQYF.

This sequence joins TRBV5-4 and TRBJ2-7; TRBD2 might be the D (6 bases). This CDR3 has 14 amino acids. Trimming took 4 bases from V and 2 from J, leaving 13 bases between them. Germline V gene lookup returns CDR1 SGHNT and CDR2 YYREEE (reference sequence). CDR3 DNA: TGTGCCAGCAGCCACACGGGGGTGGCCTACGAGCAGTACTTC. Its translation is CASSHTGVAYEQYF.

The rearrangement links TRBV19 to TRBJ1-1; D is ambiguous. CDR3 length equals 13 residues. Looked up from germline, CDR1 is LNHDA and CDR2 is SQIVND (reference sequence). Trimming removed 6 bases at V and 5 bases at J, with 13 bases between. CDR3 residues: CASRPATGTEAFF. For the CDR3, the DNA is TGTGCCAGTAGGCCGGCGACGGGGACTGAAGCTTTCTTT.

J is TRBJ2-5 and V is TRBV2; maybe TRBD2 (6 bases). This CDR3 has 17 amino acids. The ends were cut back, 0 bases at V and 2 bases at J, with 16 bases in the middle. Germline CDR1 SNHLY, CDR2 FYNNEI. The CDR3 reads CASSEASVAVPQETQYF. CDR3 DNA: TGTGCCAGCAGTGAAGCGAGCGTAGCGGTCCCACAAGAGACCCAGTACTTC.

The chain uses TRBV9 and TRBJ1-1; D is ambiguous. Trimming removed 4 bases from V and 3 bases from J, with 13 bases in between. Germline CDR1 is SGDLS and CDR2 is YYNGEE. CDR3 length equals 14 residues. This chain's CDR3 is CASSTTISDTEAFF. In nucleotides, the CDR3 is TGTGCCAGCAGCACGACAATTTCAGACACTGAAGCTTTCTTT.

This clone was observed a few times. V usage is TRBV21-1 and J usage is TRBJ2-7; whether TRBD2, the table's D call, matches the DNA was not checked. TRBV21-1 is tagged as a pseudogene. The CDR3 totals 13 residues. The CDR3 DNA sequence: TGTGCCAGGAGAGGAGGGACCTCCTACGAGCAGTACTTC. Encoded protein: CARRGGTSYEQYF.

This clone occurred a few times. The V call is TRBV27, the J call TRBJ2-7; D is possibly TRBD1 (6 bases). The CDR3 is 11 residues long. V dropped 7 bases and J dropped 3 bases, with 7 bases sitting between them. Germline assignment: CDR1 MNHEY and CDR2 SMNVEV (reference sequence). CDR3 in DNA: TGTGCCAGCATCAGGGGCTACGAGCAGTACTTC. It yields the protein CASIRGYEQYF.

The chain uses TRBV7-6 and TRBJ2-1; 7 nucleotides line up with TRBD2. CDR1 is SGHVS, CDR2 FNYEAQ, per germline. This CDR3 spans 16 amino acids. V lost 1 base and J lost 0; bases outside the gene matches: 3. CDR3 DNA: TGTGCCAGCAGCTTAGTGGGGGGGAGCTCCTACAATGAGCAGTTCTTC. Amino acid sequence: CASSLVGGSSYNEQFF.

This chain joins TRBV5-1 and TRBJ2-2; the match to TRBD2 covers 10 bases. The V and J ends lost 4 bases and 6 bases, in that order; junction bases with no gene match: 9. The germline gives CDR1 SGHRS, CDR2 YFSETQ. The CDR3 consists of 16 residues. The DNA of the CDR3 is TGCGCCAGCAGCCCAAGGACTAGCGGAGTCCCCGGGGAGCTGTTTTTT. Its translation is CASSPRTSGVPGELFF. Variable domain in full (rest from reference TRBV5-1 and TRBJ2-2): KAGVTQTPRYLIKTRGQQVTLSCSPISGHRSVSWYQQTPGQGLQFLFEYFSETQRNKGNFPGRFSGRQFSNSRSEMNVSTLELGDSALYLCASSPRTSGVPGELFFGEGSRLTVL.

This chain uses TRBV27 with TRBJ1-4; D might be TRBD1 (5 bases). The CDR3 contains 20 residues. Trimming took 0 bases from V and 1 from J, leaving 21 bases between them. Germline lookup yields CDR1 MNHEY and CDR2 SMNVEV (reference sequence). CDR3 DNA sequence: TGTGCCAGCAGTTTATCCCCTTGGGGGGGTTCGGGAGGAACTAATGAAAAACTGTTTTTT. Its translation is CASSLSPWGGSGGTNEKLFF. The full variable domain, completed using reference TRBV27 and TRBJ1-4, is EAQVTQNPRYLITVTGKKLTVTCSQNMNHEYMSWYRQDPGLGLRQIYYSMNVEVTDKGDVPEGYKVSRKEKRNFPLILESPSPNQTSLYFCASSLSPWGGSGGTNEKLFFGSGTQLSVL.

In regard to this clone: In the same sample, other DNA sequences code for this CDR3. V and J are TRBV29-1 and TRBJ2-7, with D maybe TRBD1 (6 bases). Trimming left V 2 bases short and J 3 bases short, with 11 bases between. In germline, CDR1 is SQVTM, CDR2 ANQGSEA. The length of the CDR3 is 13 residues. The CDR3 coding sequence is TGCAGCGTTGAAACAGGGCTGGACTACGAGCAGTACTTC. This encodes CSVETGLDYEQYF.

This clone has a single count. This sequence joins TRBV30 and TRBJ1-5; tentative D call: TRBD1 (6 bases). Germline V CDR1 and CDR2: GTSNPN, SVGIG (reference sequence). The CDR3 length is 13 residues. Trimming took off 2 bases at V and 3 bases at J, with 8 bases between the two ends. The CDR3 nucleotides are TGTGCCTGGAGTCACAGGGACAATCAGCCCCAGCATTTT. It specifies CAWSHRDNQPQHF.